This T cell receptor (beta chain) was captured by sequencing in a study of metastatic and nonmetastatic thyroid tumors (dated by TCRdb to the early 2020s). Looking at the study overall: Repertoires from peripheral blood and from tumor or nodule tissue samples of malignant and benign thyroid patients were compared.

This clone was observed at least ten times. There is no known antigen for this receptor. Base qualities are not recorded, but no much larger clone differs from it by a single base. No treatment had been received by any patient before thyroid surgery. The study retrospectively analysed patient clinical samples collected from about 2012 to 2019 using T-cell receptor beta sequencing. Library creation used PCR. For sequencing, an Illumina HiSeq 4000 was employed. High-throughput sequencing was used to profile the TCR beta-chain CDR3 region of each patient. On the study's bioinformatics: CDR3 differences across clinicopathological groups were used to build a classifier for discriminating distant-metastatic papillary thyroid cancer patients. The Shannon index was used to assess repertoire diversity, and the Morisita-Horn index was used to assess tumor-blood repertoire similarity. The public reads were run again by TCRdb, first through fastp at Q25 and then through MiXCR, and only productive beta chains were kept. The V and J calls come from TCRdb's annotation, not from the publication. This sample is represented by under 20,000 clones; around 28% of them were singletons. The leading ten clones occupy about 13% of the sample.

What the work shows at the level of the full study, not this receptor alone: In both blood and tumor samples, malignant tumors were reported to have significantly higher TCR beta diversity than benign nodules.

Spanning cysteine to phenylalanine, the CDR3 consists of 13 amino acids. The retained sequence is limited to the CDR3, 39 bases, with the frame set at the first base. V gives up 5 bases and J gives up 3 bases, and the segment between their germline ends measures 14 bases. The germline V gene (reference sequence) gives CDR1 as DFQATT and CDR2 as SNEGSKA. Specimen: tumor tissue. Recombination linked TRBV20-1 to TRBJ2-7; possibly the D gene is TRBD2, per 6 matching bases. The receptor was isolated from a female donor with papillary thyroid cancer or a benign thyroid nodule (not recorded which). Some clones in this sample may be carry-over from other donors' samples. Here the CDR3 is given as CSARGRKFYEQYF. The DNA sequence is TGCAGTGCTCGAGGGAGGAAGTTCTACGAGCAGTACTTC.